The clone carrying this TCR beta chain was seen at least ten times. Its antigen is unidentified. CDR1 is SGHAT and CDR2 is FQNNGV in the germline V gene. V lost 6 bases, J lost 6 bases, and 8 bases stayed unmatched. The CDR3 is made up of 15 amino acids. Regarding time point: newly diagnosed GD, antithyroid drugs for less than 3 months. Preparation of the TCR library used RNA extracted from PBMCs. These data originate in a study of regulatory T cells in long-lasting Graves disease. Building the TCR beta libraries relied on iRepertoire HTBI primers, and CDR3 regions underwent Arm-PCR. From the multiplex PCR reads, TCRdb called clonotypes with MiXCR, one entry per CDR3 protein. The repertoire has some 410,000 distinct CDR3 sequences, 15% to 20% of them found once; the top ten carry about 10%. General study findings and limits: Newly diagnosed Graves' patients exceeded persistent ones in TCR diversity. Preferential use of TRBV28, TRBJ1-2 and TRBJ2-5 was seen in persistent disease.

The data were also submitted as part of a second study, on T cells in Graves' hyperthyroidism and ophthalmopathy. Per that paper: Investigators excluded patients with uncontrolled infection, other autoimmune disease, pregnancy or lactation. First-round RT-PCR of the TCR CDR3 relied on the HTBI primer set.

The TCR was taken from a woman aged 25 to 45 with Graves disease. This sequence joins TRBV11-2 and TRBJ2-2; 9 bases match TRBD2. The sequences come from peripheral blood mononuclear cells (PBMCs), collected at new diagnosis, from a patient treated with antithyroid drugs. The CDR3 protein is CASRMVREGSGELFF. The CDR3 DNA follows: TGTGCCAGCAGAATGGTGCGGGAGGGGTCCGGGGAGCTGTTTTTT.